The 15 T cell receptor beta chains reported below all come from one sample, sequenced in a study of T cell responses to AZD1222 COVID-19 vaccine. Libraries were prepared by immunoSEQ multiplex PCR; TCRdb keeps only in-frame clonotypes and omits some of them. This sample has over 110,000 clones, with 85% to 95% found just once. The source was peripheral blood, collected on day 0 of AZD1222 vaccination. The receptors were sampled from an adult in good health.

The chain has TRBV15 and TRBJ1-4; 10 positions match TRBD1. Unmatched junction bases numbered 1, after V lost 1 base and J lost 8 bases. The CDR3 runs 14 residues. CDR1 and CDR2 from the germline V gene are LNHNV and YYDKDF (reference sequence). The CDR3 nucleotides are TGTGCCACCAGCAGAGCGGGACAGGGGGAAAAACTGTTTTTT. This encodes CATSRAGQGEKLFF. Full variable domain (rest looked up from reference TRBV15 and TRBJ1-4): DAMVIQNPRYQVTQFGKPVTLSCSQTLNHNVMYWYQQKSSQAPKLLFHYYDKDFNNEADTPDNFQSRRPNTSFCFLDIRSPGLGDTAMYLCATSRAGQGEKLFFGSGTQLSVL.

This clone was seen a few times. The chain joins TRBV7-2 to TRBJ2-3; TRBD2 is a possible D gene (6 bases). Germline CDR1 SGHTA, CDR2 FQGNSA. This CDR3 region has 15 residues. With 1 base removed from V and 4 bases from J, the gap between germline ends came to 12 bases. In DNA form, the CDR3 reads TGTGCCAGCAGCTTAGGTATTAGCGGTTCAGATACGCAGTATTTT. Translation: CASSLGISGSDTQYF.

This chain connects TRBV3-1 (or the pseudogene TRBV3-2) to TRBJ1-1, with 7 nucleotides matching TRBD1. CDR1 is LGHDT and CDR2 is YNNKEL in the germline V gene (reference sequence). V lost 4 bases to trimming and J lost 4 bases; unmatched junction nucleotides: 15. This CDR3 region has 17 residues. The CDR3 is CASSRDRQGRLSTEAFF. The CDR3 coding sequence is TGTGCCAGCAGCCGGGACAGACAGGGAAGGTTAAGCACTGAAGCTTTCTTT.

The V call is TRBV30, the J call TRBJ1-5; weak D call: TRBD1 (5 bases). The ends were cut back, 3 bases at V and 4 bases at J, with 13 bases in the middle. The CDR3 length is 14 residues. CDR1 and CDR2 (germline): GTSNPN, SVGIG (reference sequence). The CDR3, as DNA: TGTGCCTGGAGCAGGGCGATGAGTAATCAGCCCCAGCATTTT. It specifies CAWSRAMSNQPQHF.

The chain uses TRBV7-2 and TRBJ2-3; TRBD1 is a possible D gene (6 bases). The CDR3 has 16 residues. Trimming pared 1 base from V and 5 bases from J, leaving 16 bases between. Germline assignment: CDR1 SGHTA and CDR2 FQGNSA. CDR3 in amino acids: CASSLVGPRGGDTQYF. The CDR3, as DNA: TGTGCCAGCAGCTTAGTCGGGCCCAGGGGTGGAGATACGCAGTATTTT.

The chain joins TRBV7-9 to TRBJ2-5; 8 nucleotides match TRBD1. This CDR3 contains 14 residues. Germline V lookup: CDR1 SEHNR, CDR2 FQNEAQ (reference sequence). Germline trimming cut 4 bases from V and 4 bases from J; bases unmatched to any gene: 5. In nucleotides, the CDR3 is TGTGCCAGCAGCTCTCAGGGGGCGAGAGAGACCCAGTACTTC. Translation: CASSSQGARETQYF.

V and J are TRBV11-1 and TRBJ1-1; D ambiguous. Per the germline V gene, CDR1 is SGHAT and CDR2 is FQDESV (reference sequence). Trimming took 5 bases from V and 1 from J, leaving 11 bases between them. The CDR3 covers 14 residues. In DNA, the CDR3 is TGTGCCAGCAGCCTAGGGCAGCAGAACACTGAAGCTTTCTTT. Amino acid sequence: CASSLGQQNTEAFF.

This chain links TRBV29-1 with TRBJ1-1; TRBD1 agrees at 7 bases. Germline V gives CDR1 SQVTM, CDR2 ANQGSEA. The CDR3 has 13 residues. The V segment lost 7 bases and the J segment 5 bases; nucleotides outside the gene matches: 10. CDR3 protein: CSAHRQGGTEAFF. The CDR3 DNA follows: TGCAGCGCCCATCGGCAGGGGGGGACTGAAGCTTTCTTT.

The chain joins TRBV7-2 to TRBJ1-6, with D unresolved. The V gene lost 2 bases and the J gene lost 2 bases, with 13 bases spanning the gap. The CDR3 runs to 17 residues. Germline assignment: CDR1 SGHTA and CDR2 FQGNSA. The CDR3 reads CASSLKEFRPYNSPLHF. CDR3 bases: TGTGCCAGCAGCTTAAAGGAATTTCGACCCTATAATTCACCCCTCCACTTT.

This clone has just a few counts. The genes are TRBV28 and TRBJ2-1; 7 bases are shared with TRBD2. The CDR3 consists of 16 residues. Germline CDR1 MDHEN, CDR2 SYDVKM. Losses at the gene ends were 8 bases for V and 0 bases for J; bases not matched to a gene: 10. The CDR3, as DNA: TGTGCCAGCCGACCTCCGGGGGGAATCTCCTACAATGAGCAGTTCTTC. Encoded protein: CASRPPGGISYNEQFF. Complete variable domain (other parts from reference TRBV28 and TRBJ2-1): DVKVTQSSRYLVKRTGEKVFLECVQDMDHENMFWYRQDPGLGLRLIYFSYDVKMKEKGDIPEGYSVSREKKERFSLILESASTNQTSMYLCASRPPGGISYNEQFFGPGTRLTVL.

The chain links TRBV5-1 to TRBJ1-1; D remains unclear. The germline gives CDR1 SGHRS, CDR2 YFSETQ. The V gene lost 2 bases and the J gene lost 0 bases, with 5 bases spanning the gap. The CDR3 extends over 13 amino acids. For the CDR3, the DNA is TGCGCCAGCAGCTTTGAGGTGAACACTGAAGCTTTCTTT. It specifies CASSFEVNTEAFF. Full variable domain (remainder filled in from reference TRBV5-1 and TRBJ1-1): KAGVTQTPRYLIKTRGQQVTLSCSPISGHRSVSWYQQTPGQGLQFLFEYFSETQRNKGNFPGRFSGRQFSNSRSEMNVSTLELGDSALYLCASSFEVNTEAFFGQGTRLTVV.

V usage is TRBV7-3 and J usage is TRBJ2-2; D possibly matches TRBD1 or TRBD2 (5 bases each). V lost 4 bases to trimming and J lost 1 base, with 13 bases between them. Germline-derived CDR1 and CDR2 are SGHTA and FQGTGA. The CDR3 runs to 16 residues. Written as DNA, the CDR3 is TGTGCCAGCAGCTCTTATGGGACGGAGAACACCGGGGAGCTGTTTTTT. Residues: CASSSYGTENTGELFF. Complete variable domain (other parts from reference TRBV7-3 and TRBJ2-2): GAGVSQTPSNKVTEKGKYVELRCDPISGHTALYWYRQSLGQGPEFLIYFQGTGAADDSGLPNDRFFAVRPEGSVSTLKIQRTERGDSAVYLCASSSYGTENTGELFFGEGSRLTVL.

The gene calls are TRBV9 and TRBJ2-1; D call uncertain. V was cut by 0 bases and J by 4 bases, with 11 bases left in between. The CDR3 extends over 15 amino acids. Germline-derived CDR1 and CDR2 are SGDLS and YYNGEE. The CDR3 coding sequence is TGTGCCAGCAGCGTAGTCGGCGAGAGGTACAATGAGCAGTTCTTC. Translated, it gives CASSVVGERYNEQFF.

This clone was counted between two and nine times. V gene TRBV12-5 combines with J gene TRBJ1-2; no clear D gene. Trimming took 3 bases from V and 6 from J, leaving 11 bases between them. The length of the CDR3 is 13 residues. Germline-derived CDR1 and CDR2 are LGHNT and FRNRAP. The CDR3 loop reads CASGFQADNGYTF. CDR3 sequence (DNA): TGTGCTAGTGGTTTCCAGGCCGATAATGGCTACACCTTC.

V is TRBV7-6 and J is TRBJ1-2, with 8 bases matching TRBD1. The V gene's germline CDR1 is SGHVS and CDR2 FNYEAQ. This CDR3 has 15 residues. V lost 5 bases and J lost 8; bases outside the gene matches: 13. Written as DNA, the CDR3 is TGTGCCAGCAGCCGGAGCTCCAGGGGGCCACGGGGCTACACCTTC. It encodes CASSRSSRGPRGYTF.